This T cell receptor beta chain was captured in a study of monozygotic twins with inflammatory bowel disease. Study outcomes and limitations: Concordance status among twins (concordant versus discordant) showed no link to repertoire similarity, possibly from limited power.

Notes on this clonotype: Antigen: not known.

TCRdb re-analyzed the 5' RACE reads; it lists each CDR3 protein once, without DNA. The sample includes over 90,000 distinct CDR3 sequences. Researchers collected approximately 2.5 ml of blood per donor. The length of the CDR3 is 15 residues. Germline CDR1 is SGHDN and CDR2 is FVKESK. The sample consisted of blood. This sequence was found in a human donor with ulcerative colitis or Crohn's disease, or a healthy co-twin of an affected twin (not recorded which). V gene TRBV14 combines with J gene TRBJ1-4; the D call of TRBD1 rests on TCRdb alone, since no DNA is present to check it. The CDR3 protein is CASSPLNRDHEKLFF.